This T cell receptor (beta chain) was captured in a study of T-cell reconstitution after alpha-beta-depleted transplantation in children. Looked up from germline, CDR1 is SGHTA and CDR2 is FQGNSA. The CDR3 has 15 residues. Trimming took 5 bases from V and 6 from J; bases not matched to a gene: 10. This clonotype turned up a few times. Preparation of the TCRbeta library used unique molecular identifiers. One entry per CDR3 protein, called by TCRdb with MiXCR from the PCR reads. The table has about 980,000 distinct CDR3 sequences, 25% to 30% seen once. This chain uses TRBV7-2 with TRBJ2-1, with TRBD1 matching 7 bases. The receptor was isolated from a boy in the first two years of life who had a stem cell transplant for SCID, so the T cells may come from the graft donor. The sequenced sample was PBMCs, mostly from graft donor cells, obtained 360 days after TCRalphabeta/CD19-depleted stem cell transplant. The CDR3 is CASSRDSQLGNEQFF. DNA for the CDR3: TGTGCCAGCAGCCGGGACAGCCAATTAGGCAATGAGCAGTTCTTC. Together with reference TRBV7-2 and TRBJ2-1, the CDR3 gives the full variable domain: GAGVSQSPSNKVTEKGKDVELRCDPISGHTALYWYRQSLGQGLEFLIYFQGNSAPDKSGLPSDRFSAERTGGSVSTLTIQRTQQEDSAVYLCASSRDSQLGNEQFFGPGTRLTVL.